Below, one T cell receptor beta chain is given with its context. Unmatched junction bases numbered 8, after V lost 1 base and J lost 8 bases. This CDR3 is built from 15 residues. CDR1 and CDR2 (germline): SGHKS, YYEKEE (reference sequence). This specimen belongs to a study of blood T cell repertoires in COVID-19. Study at large: The United States, Italy and Spain provided the acute and convalescent COVID-19 samples. In each case, the material was cDNA or gDNA derived from T cells, B-cell-depleted T cells, or PBMCs.

Authors' processing steps: It was from reference gene primer amplification that nucleated cell counts were estimated. This table comes from immunoSEQ multiplex PCR, and its TCRdb copy is limited to in-frame clones, with some not included. V and J calls and clone size are copied from that table; D and trimming were computed from the DNA. The repertoire holds 46,000 or so clones, with 80% to 90% as singletons. V usage is TRBV5-5 and J usage is TRBJ2-4; 8 nucleotides align to TRBD2. This TCR was sampled from a man in his fifties with acute or convalescent COVID-19. Sample: peripheral blood. CDR3 residues: CASSLISGVEDIQYF. The CDR3 coding sequence is TGTGCCAGCAGCTTGATTAGCGGGGTGGAAGACATTCAGTACTTC. Using reference TRBV5-5 and TRBJ2-4 for the parts outside the CDR3, the full variable domain is DAGVTQSPTHLIKTRGQQVTLRCSPISGHKSVSWYQQVLGQGPQFIFQYYEKEERGRGNFPDRFSARQFPNYSSELNVNALLLGDSALYLCASSLISGVEDIQYFGAGTRLSVL.